The rows below give T cell receptor beta chains drawn from one sample of a study of cytomegalovirus exposure and HLA in healthy donors. Produced via immunoSEQ multiplex PCR; TCRdb's table is partial and in-frame only. The sample contains about 180,000 clones, around 87% of which appear only once. Specimen: PBMCs. The receptor set was obtained from a woman aged 25 to 45 in good health and CMV-seronegative. The CDR3 runs from the conserved cysteine through the conserved F or W. D genes are given only for firm matches. A clone size is listed for some rows: how often the clone was seen (once, few, many), or a class if it is expanded.

CDR3 protein: CASRGGTSGNEQFF
CDR3 DNA: TGTGCCAGCAGGGGAGGGACTAGCGGGAATGAGCAGTTCTTC
clone size: -
D gene: TRBD2
V gene: TRBV9
J gene: TRBJ2-1

CDR3 protein: CASSNARIESYEQYF
CDR3 DNA: TGCGCCAGCAGCAATGCAAGAATAGAATCGTACGAGCAGTACTTC
clone size: -
D gene: -
V gene: TRBV5-1
J gene: TRBJ2-7

CDR3 protein: CASSPDRDYNSPLHF
CDR3 DNA: TGTGCCAGCTCACCCGACAGGGATTATAATTCACCCCTCCACTTT
clone size: -
D gene: TRBD1
V gene: TRBV18
J gene: TRBJ1-6

CDR3 protein: CASSLGGLRGDGNTIYF
CDR3 DNA: TGCGCCAGCAGCTTGGGGGGTCTCAGGGGCGATGGAAACACCATATATTTT
clone size: -
D gene: -
V gene: TRBV5-1
J gene: TRBJ1-3

CDR3 protein: CASRGLGTSGGGTYNEQFF
CDR3 DNA: TGCGCCAGCAGGGGACTCGGGACTAGCGGGGGTGGAACCTACAATGAGCAGTTCTTC
clone size: -
D gene: TRBD2
V gene: TRBV5-1
J gene: TRBJ2-1

CDR3 protein: CASTSGGSSYEQYF
CDR3 DNA: TGTGCCAGCACGTCAGGGGGCAGTTCCTACGAGCAGTACTTC
clone size: -
D gene: TRBD1
V gene: TRBV2
J gene: TRBJ2-7

CDR3 protein: CASSSSTITYEQYF
CDR3 DNA: TGTGCCAGCAGCTCCTCAACAATTACCTACGAGCAGTACTTC
clone size: -
D gene: -
V gene: TRBV7-9
J gene: TRBJ2-7

CDR3 protein: CASSISSRMNTEAFF
CDR3 DNA: TGTGCCAGTAGTATCTCTAGCCGCATGAACACTGAAGCTTTCTTT
clone size: -
D gene: -
V gene: TRBV19
J gene: TRBJ1-1

CDR3 protein: CASSLWTGGTNSYEQYF
CDR3 DNA: TGCGCCAGCAGCCTCTGGACAGGGGGCACCAACTCCTACGAGCAGTACTTC
clone size: once
D gene: TRBD1
V gene: TRBV5-1
J gene: TRBJ2-7

CDR3 protein: CASSGATGMAFF
CDR3 DNA: TGTGCCAGCAGTGGAGCGACAGGGATGGCTTTCTTT
clone size: -
D gene: TRBD1
V gene: TRBV25-1
J gene: TRBJ1-1

CDR3 protein: CASSPWRAGGLKGEQFF
CDR3 DNA: TGTGCCAGCAGCCCGTGGCGAGCGGGGGGGCTGAAGGGTGAGCAGTTCTTC
clone size: -
D gene: TRBD2
V gene: TRBV5-4
J gene: TRBJ2-1

CDR3 protein: CASSGSGTGAFNSPLHF
CDR3 DNA: TGTGCCAGCAGCGGGTCCGGGACAGGGGCCTTTAATTCACCCCTCCACTTT
clone size: -
D gene: TRBD1
V gene: TRBV5-4
J gene: TRBJ1-6

CDR3 protein: CAWSGTGRTYEQYF
CDR3 DNA: TGTGCCTGGAGTGGGACAGGGAGAACCTACGAGCAGTACTTC
clone size: once
D gene: TRBD1
V gene: TRBV30
J gene: TRBJ2-7

CDR3 protein: CASSNSGGYNEQFF
CDR3 DNA: TGCGCCAGCAGCAATAGCGGGGGCTACAATGAGCAGTTCTTC
clone size: -
D gene: TRBD2
V gene: TRBV5-1
J gene: TRBJ2-1

CDR3 protein: CASSETGTRNEKLFF
CDR3 DNA: TGCGCCAGCAGTGAGACCGGGACACGTAATGAAAAACTGTTTTTT
clone size: -
D gene: -
V gene: TRBV5-1
J gene: TRBJ1-4

CDR3 protein: CASSVIGGLAYEQYF
CDR3 DNA: TGTGCCAGCAGTGTGATCGGGGGACTGGCCTACGAGCAGTACTTC
clone size: -
D gene: -
V gene: TRBV2
J gene: TRBJ2-7

CDR3 protein: CASTREPRMSANVLTF
CDR3 DNA: TGTGCCAGCACCCGCGAGCCCAGGATGTCGGCCAACGTCCTGACTTTC
clone size: -
D gene: -
V gene: TRBV5-6
J gene: TRBJ2-6

CDR3 protein: CASSITAGHRTNTGELFF
CDR3 DNA: TGTGCCAGTAGTATCACCGCAGGACATCGAACGAACACCGGGGAGCTGTTTTTT
clone size: -
D gene: -
V gene: TRBV19
J gene: TRBJ2-2

CDR3 protein: CASSTTQDQYF
CDR3 DNA: TGTGCCAGCAGCACGACACAGGACCAGTACTTC
clone size: -
D gene: -
V gene: TRBV6-5
J gene: TRBJ2-5

CDR3 protein: CASRDRGIYNEQFF
CDR3 DNA: TGTGCCAGCCGGGACAGGGGAATCTACAATGAGCAGTTCTTC
clone size: -
D gene: TRBD1
V gene: TRBV6-5
J gene: TRBJ2-1

CDR3 protein: CASSPRQASSTDTQYF
CDR3 DNA: TGTGCCAGCTCACCACGGCAGGCCTCTAGCACAGATACGCAGTATTTT
clone size: once
D gene: -
V gene: TRBV18
J gene: TRBJ2-3

CDR3 protein: CASSQGQSYEQYF
CDR3 DNA: TGTGCCAGCAGCCAAGGACAGTCCTACGAGCAGTACTTC
clone size: -
D gene: -
V gene: TRBV7-9
J gene: TRBJ2-7

CDR3 protein: CASSSTGANTEAFF
CDR3 DNA: TGTGCCAGCAGCTCCACAGGCGCGAACACTGAAGCTTTCTTT
clone size: -
D gene: -
V gene: TRBV7-8
J gene: TRBJ1-1

CDR3 protein: CASSPTGGADTQYF
CDR3 DNA: TGTGCCAGCAGCCCGACAGGGGGCGCAGATACGCAGTATTTT
clone size: -
D gene: TRBD1
V gene: TRBV7-6
J gene: TRBJ2-3

CDR3 protein: CASSYAGQGNEQYF
CDR3 DNA: TGTGCCAGCAGTTACGCGGGACAGGGTAACGAGCAGTACTTC
clone size: -
D gene: TRBD1
V gene: TRBV2
J gene: TRBJ2-7

CDR3 protein: CASSQVGLSTDTQYF
CDR3 DNA: TGCGCCAGCAGCCAAGTGGGACTAAGCACAGATACGCAGTATTTT
clone size: once
D gene: TRBD2
V gene: TRBV4-1
J gene: TRBJ2-3

CDR3 protein: CASSFSRVVDVSNTEAFF
CDR3 DNA: TGTGCCAGCAGCTTTAGCAGGGTTGTCGACGTCTCGAACACTGAAGCTTTCTTT
clone size: -
D gene: -
V gene: TRBV7-8
J gene: TRBJ1-1

CDR3 protein: CSVRHPILPVREETQYF
CDR3 DNA: TGCAGCGTTCGCCATCCCATCCTTCCCGTCAGGGAAGAGACCCAGTACTTC
clone size: -
D gene: -
V gene: TRBV29-1
J gene: TRBJ2-5

CDR3 protein: CATSRDLPGRNSNQPQHF
CDR3 DNA: TGTGCCACCAGCAGAGATCTTCCAGGCAGAAATAGCAATCAGCCCCAGCATTTT
clone size: -
D gene: -
V gene: TRBV15
J gene: TRBJ1-5

CDR3 protein: CASRGHSNQPQHF
CDR3 DNA: TGTGCCAGCAGGGGACATTCCAATCAGCCCCAGCATTTT
clone size: -
D gene: -
V gene: TRBV6-5
J gene: TRBJ1-5

CDR3 protein: CASMYGGYNEQFF
CDR3 DNA: TGTGCCAGCATGTATGGGGGGTACAATGAGCAGTTCTTC
clone size: -
D gene: -
V gene: TRBV2
J gene: TRBJ2-1

CDR3 protein: CASIEGAGAKNIQYF
CDR3 DNA: TGTGCCAGCATTGAGGGGGCTGGGGCCAAAAACATTCAGTACTTC
clone size: -
D gene: TRBD1
V gene: TRBV2
J gene: TRBJ2-4

CDR3 protein: CASSLAGTSRANEQFF
CDR3 DNA: TGTGCCAGCAGCCTCGCCGGGACATCCAGGGCCAATGAGCAGTTCTTC
clone size: -
D gene: -
V gene: TRBV11-2
J gene: TRBJ2-1

CDR3 protein: CASSSWTGGFTGELFF
CDR3 DNA: TGTGCCAGTAGCTCTTGGACAGGGGGCTTCACCGGGGAGCTGTTTTTT
clone size: -
D gene: TRBD1
V gene: TRBV19
J gene: TRBJ2-2

CDR3 protein: CASSPGGPEQFF
CDR3 DNA: TGTGCCAGCAGCCCAGGGGGGCCTGAGCAGTTCTTC
clone size: -
D gene: -
V gene: TRBV5-8
J gene: TRBJ2-1

CDR3 protein: CASSQFATPETEAFF
CDR3 DNA: TGCGCCAGCAGCCAATTTGCAACCCCGGAGACTGAAGCTTTCTTT
clone size: -
D gene: -
V gene: TRBV4-1
J gene: TRBJ1-1

CDR3 protein: CASSNPGKANYEQYF
CDR3 DNA: TGTGCCAGTAGTAATCCAGGGAAAGCGAACTACGAGCAGTACTTC
clone size: -
D gene: -
V gene: TRBV19
J gene: TRBJ2-7

CDR3 protein: CATFNTEAFF
CDR3 DNA: TGTGCCACTTTTAACACTGAAGCTTTCTTT
clone size: -
D gene: -
V gene: TRBV6-1
J gene: TRBJ1-1

CDR3 protein: CASSSRGSRGTDTQYF
CDR3 DNA: TGTGCCAGCAGCTCCCGCGGGTCTAGGGGGACAGATACGCAGTATTTT
clone size: -
D gene: -
V gene: TRBV9
J gene: TRBJ2-3

CDR3 protein: CASSFNRQGSYEQYF
CDR3 DNA: TGCGCCAGCAGCTTTAACCGACAGGGATCCTACGAGCAGTACTTC
clone size: -
D gene: TRBD1
V gene: TRBV5-1
J gene: TRBJ2-7

CDR3 protein: CASSRTGRGATNEKLFF
CDR3 DNA: TGCGCCAGCAGCCGGACAGGGAGGGGCGCAACTAATGAAAAACTGTTTTTT
clone size: -
D gene: TRBD1
V gene: TRBV5-1
J gene: TRBJ1-4